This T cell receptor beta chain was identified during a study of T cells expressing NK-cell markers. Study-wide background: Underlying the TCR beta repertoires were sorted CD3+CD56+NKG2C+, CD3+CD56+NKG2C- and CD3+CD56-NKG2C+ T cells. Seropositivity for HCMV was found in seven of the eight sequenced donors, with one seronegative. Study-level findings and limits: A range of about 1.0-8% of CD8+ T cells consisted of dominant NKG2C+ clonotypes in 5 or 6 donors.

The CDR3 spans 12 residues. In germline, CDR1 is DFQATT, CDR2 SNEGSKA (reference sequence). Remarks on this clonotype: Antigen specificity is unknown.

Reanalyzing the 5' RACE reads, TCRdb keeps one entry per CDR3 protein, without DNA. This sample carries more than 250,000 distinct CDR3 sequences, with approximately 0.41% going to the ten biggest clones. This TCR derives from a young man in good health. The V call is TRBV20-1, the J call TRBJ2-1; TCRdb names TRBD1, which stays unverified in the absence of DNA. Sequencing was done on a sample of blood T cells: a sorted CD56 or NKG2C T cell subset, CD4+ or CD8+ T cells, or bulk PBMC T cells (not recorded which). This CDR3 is CSAEGQTSEQFF.